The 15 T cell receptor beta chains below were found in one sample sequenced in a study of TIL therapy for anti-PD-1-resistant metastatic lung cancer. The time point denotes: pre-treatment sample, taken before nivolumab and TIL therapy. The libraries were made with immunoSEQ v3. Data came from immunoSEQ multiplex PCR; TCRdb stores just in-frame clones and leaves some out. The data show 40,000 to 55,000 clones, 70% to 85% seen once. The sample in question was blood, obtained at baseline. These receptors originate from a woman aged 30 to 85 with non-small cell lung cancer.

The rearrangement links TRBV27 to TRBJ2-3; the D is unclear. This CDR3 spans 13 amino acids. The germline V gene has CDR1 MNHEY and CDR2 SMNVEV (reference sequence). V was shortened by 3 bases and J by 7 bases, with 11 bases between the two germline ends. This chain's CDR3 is CASSLGLRYTQYF. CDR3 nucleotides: TGTGCCAGCAGTTTGGGTCTCCGGTATACGCAGTATTTT.

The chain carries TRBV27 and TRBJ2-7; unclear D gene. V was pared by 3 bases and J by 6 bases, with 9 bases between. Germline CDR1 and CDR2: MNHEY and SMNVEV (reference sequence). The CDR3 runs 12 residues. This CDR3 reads CASSFIVGEQYF. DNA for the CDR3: TGTGCCAGCAGTTTCATCGTCGGCGAGCAGTACTTC.

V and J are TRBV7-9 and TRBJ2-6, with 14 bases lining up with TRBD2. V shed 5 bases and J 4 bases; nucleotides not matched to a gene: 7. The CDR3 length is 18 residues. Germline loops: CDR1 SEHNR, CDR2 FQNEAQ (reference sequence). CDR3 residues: CASSEGLAGASGANVLTF. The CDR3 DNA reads TGTGCCAGCAGCGAGGGACTAGCGGGAGCCTCCGGGGCCAACGTCCTGACTTTC. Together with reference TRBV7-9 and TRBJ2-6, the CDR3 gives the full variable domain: DTGVSQNPRHKITKRGQNVTFRCDPISEHNRLYWYRQTLGQGPEFLTYFQNEAQLEKSRLLSDRFSAERPKGSFSTLEIQRTEQGDSAMYLCASSEGLAGASGANVLTFGAGSRLTVL.

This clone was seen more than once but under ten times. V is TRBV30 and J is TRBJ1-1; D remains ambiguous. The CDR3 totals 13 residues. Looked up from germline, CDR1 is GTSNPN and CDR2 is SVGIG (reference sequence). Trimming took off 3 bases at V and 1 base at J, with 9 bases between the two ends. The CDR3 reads CAWSATQNTEAFF. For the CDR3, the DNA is TGTGCCTGGAGCGCTACTCAGAACACTGAAGCTTTCTTT.

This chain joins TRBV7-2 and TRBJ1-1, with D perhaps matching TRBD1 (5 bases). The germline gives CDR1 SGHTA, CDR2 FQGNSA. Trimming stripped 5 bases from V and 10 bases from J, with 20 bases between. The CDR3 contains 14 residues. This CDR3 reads CASSLRDGQRVAFF. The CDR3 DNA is TGTGCCAGCAGCCTACGGGACGGGCAAAGAGTAGCTTTCTTT.

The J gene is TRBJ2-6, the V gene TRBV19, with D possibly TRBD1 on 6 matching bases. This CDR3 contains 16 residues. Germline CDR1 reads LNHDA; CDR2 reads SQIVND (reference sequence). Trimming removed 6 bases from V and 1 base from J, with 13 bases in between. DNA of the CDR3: TGTGCCAGTAGATCACGACAGGTATCTGGGGCCAACGTCCTGACTTTC. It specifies CASRSRQVSGANVLTF.

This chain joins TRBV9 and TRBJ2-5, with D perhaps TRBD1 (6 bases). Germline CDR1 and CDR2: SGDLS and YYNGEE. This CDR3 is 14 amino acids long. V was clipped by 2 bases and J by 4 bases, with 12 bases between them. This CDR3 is CASSVGSGAETQYF. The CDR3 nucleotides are TGTGCCAGCAGCGTTGGTTCAGGGGCAGAGACCCAGTACTTC.

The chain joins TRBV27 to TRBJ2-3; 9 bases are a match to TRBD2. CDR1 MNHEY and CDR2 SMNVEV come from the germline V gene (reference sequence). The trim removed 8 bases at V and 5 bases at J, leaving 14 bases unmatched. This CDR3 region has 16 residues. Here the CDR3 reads CASRSPAGGVKDTQYF. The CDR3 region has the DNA TGTGCCAGCCGTTCACCGGCGGGAGGGGTAAAAGATACGCAGTATTTT.

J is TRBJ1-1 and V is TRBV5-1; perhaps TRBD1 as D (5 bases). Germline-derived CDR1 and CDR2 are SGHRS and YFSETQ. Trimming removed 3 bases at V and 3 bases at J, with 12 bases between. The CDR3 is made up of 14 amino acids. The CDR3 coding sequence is TGCGCCAGCAGCTCTCAGGGAGGGCACACTGAAGCTTTCTTT. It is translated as CASSSQGGHTEAFF.

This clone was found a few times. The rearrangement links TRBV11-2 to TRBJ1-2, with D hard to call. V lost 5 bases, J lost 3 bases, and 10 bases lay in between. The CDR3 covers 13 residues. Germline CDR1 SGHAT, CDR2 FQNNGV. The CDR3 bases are TGTGCCAGCAGCGGAGACGGTTACTATGGCTACACCTTC. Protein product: CASSGDGYYGYTF. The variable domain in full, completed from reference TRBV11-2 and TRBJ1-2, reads EAGVAQSPRYKIIEKRQSVAFWCNPISGHATLYWYQQILGQGPKLLIQFQNNGVVDDSQLPKDRFSAERLKGVDSTLKIQPAKLEDSAVYLCASSGDGYYGYTFGSGTRLTVV.

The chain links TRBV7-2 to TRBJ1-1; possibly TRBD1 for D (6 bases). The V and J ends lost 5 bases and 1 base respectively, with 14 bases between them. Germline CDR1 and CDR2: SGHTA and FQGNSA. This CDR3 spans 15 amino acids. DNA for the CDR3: TGTGCCAGCAGCGGGACAAATGGTAGGAACACTGAAGCTTTCTTT. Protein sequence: CASSGTNGRNTEAFF.

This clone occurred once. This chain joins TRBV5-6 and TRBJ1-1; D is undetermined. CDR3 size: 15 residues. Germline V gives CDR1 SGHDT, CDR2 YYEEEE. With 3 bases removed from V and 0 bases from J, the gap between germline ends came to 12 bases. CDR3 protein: CASSSIRSLNTEAFF. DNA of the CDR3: TGTGCCAGCAGCTCCATCCGTAGCTTGAACACTGAAGCTTTCTTT. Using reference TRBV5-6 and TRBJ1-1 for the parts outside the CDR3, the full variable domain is DAGVTQSPTHLIKTRGQQVTLRCSPKSGHDTVSWYQQALGQGPQFIFQYYEEEERQRGNFPDRFSGHQFPNYSSELNVNALLLGDSALYLCASSSIRSLNTEAFFGQGTRLTVV.

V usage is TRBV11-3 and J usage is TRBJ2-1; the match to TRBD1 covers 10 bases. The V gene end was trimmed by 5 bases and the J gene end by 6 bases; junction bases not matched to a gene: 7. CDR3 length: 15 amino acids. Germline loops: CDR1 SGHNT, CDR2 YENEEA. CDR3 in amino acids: CASSPGTGVVNEQFF. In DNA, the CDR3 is TGTGCCAGCAGCCCCGGGACAGGGGTCGTCAATGAGCAGTTCTTC.

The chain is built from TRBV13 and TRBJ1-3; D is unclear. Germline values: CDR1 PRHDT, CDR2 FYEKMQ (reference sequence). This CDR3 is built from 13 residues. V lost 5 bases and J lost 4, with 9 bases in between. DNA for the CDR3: TGTGCCAGCAGCGTCCAATACGGAAACACCATATATTTT. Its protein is CASSVQYGNTIYF. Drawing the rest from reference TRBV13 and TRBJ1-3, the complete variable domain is AAGVIQSPRHLIKEKRETATLKCYPIPRHDTVYWYQQGPGQDPQFLISFYEKMQSDKGSIPDRFSAQQFSDYHSELNMSSLELGDSALYFCASSVQYGNTIYFGEGSWLTVV.

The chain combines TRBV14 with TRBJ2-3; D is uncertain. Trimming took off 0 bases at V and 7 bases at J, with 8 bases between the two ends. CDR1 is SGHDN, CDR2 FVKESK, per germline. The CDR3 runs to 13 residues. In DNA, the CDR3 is TGTGCCAGCAGCCAAGATTTAAGGTATACGCAGTATTTT. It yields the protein CASSQDLRYTQYF.